A selection of T cell receptor beta chains follows, all from one sample in a study of CD8 T cells in ankylosing spondylitis. Using its own MiXCR run on the 5' RACE reads, TCRdb lists one record per CDR3 protein. The data hold more than 60,000 distinct CDR3 sequences, with roughly 6.2% observed a single time. The sample taken for sequencing was synovial fluid, either unsorted or a sorted T cell fraction (not recorded which). Source of these receptors: a male donor with ankylosing spondylitis. The CDR3 runs from the conserved cysteine through the conserved F or W. A D gene is named only where the DNA matches it firmly. Part of the rows lack a size; the others show once, few, many or a class for expanded clones.

>14|NA|TRBJ2-1|few|TRBV5-5
CASSPLYGIDEQFF
TGTGCCAGCAGCCCTCTGTACGGGATCGATGAGCAGTTCTTC
>14|NA|TRBJ2-1|many|TRBV7-9
CASSLTGSSDEQFF
TGTGCCAGCAGCTTAACAGGCTCTTCGGATGAGCAGTTCTTC
>13|NA|TRBJ1-1|many|TRBV3-1
CASSQDGVTEAFF
TGTGCCAGCAGCCAAGATGGGGTGACTGAAGCTTTCTTT
>15|NA|TRBJ2-1|NA|TRBV14
CASSRSRGSYNEQFF
TGTGCCAGCAGCCGCTCAAGGGGTTCCTACAATGAGCAGTTCTTC
>16|TRBD2|TRBJ2-7|many|TRBV4-2
CASSQDGGLAGHEQYF
TGTGCCAGCAGCCAAGATGGGGGACTAGCCGGCCACGAGCAGTACTTC
>14|NA|TRBJ2-5|many|TRBV2
CASSGTVGGETQYF
TGTGCCAGCAGTGGGACAGTCGGGGGAGAGACCCAGTACTTC
>17|NA|TRBJ2-1|NA|TRBV11-2
CASSSDRGGESYNEQFF
TGTGCCAGCAGCTCCGATCGAGGCGGGGAATCCTACAATGAGCAGTTCTTC
>13|NA|TRBJ2-5|few|TRBV9
CASSSVGLETQYF
TGTGCCAGCAGCTCGGTGGGATTAGAGACCCAGTACTTC
>14|TRBD1|TRBJ2-5|few|TRBV5-1
CASSWQGARETQYF
TGCGCCAGCAGTTGGCAGGGGGCTCGAGAGACCCAGTACTTC
>12|NA|TRBJ2-5|medium-sized|TRBV7-2
CASSLPRGTQYF
TGTGCCAGCAGCCTCCCCAGAGGGACCCAGTACTTC
>14|NA|TRBJ2-7|many|TRBV20-1
CSATLGGRSSEQYF
TGCAGTGCTACCTTAGGGGGGAGGTCTTCCGAGCAGTACTTC
>14|TRBD2|TRBJ2-7|many|TRBV28
CASSSSGRSYEQYF
TGTGCCAGCAGCTCCAGCGGGAGATCCTACGAGCAGTACTTC
>15|NA|TRBJ2-7|few|TRBV20-1
CSASFPGVASYEQYF
TGCAGTGCTAGTTTTCCGGGAGTAGCGTCCTACGAGCAGTACTTC
>15|TRBD1|TRBJ2-7|many|TRBV6-1
CASSEQGLAGYEQYF
TGTGCCAGCAGCGAACAGGGGTTGGCCGGATACGAGCAGTACTTC
>14|TRBD1|TRBJ1-1|NA|TRBV5-1
CASRGSTGSPAAFF
TGCGCCAGCAGGGGATCGACAGGGAGCCCCGCAGCTTTCTTT
>16|NA|TRBJ2-7|NA|TRBV5-6
CASSLRGQLSTYEQYF
TGTGCCAGCAGCTTGCGGGGACAATTATCCACCTACGAGCAGTACTTC
>14|NA|TRBJ2-3|many|TRBV12-3/TRBV12-4
CASSPLASSDTQYF
TGTGCCAGCAGTCCGTTGGCCAGTTCAGATACGCAGTATTTT
>13|NA|TRBJ2-7|many|TRBV30
CAWSSRATYEQYF
TGTGCCTGGAGTAGTAGAGCGACGTACGAGCAGTACTTC
>14|NA|TRBJ2-1|many|TRBV28
CASSLAGYYNEQFF
TGTGCCAGCAGTTTAGCGGGGTACTACAATGAGCAGTTCTTC
>13|NA|TRBJ2-1|many|TRBV24-1
CATSAGPFNEQFF
TGTGCCACTTCAGCGGGTCCCTTCAATGAGCAGTTCTTC
>14|NA|TRBJ2-3|NA|TRBV29-1
CSGVEWGVTDTQYF
TGCAGCGGCGTGGAGTGGGGGGTCACAGATACGCAGTATTTT
>15|NA|TRBJ1-5|few|TRBV3-1
CASSHPGYSNQPQHF
TGTGCCAGCAGCCACCCAGGGTATAGCAATCAGCCCCAGCATTTT
>16|NA|TRBJ2-6|NA|TRBV4-2
CASSQDPHSGANVLTF
TGTGCCAGCAGCCAAGATCCTCACTCTGGGGCCAACGTCCTGACTTTC
>16|TRBD1|TRBJ1-1|few|TRBV14
CASSQAGGAGGTEAFF
TGTGCCAGCAGCCAAGCAGGGGGCGCAGGGGGCACTGAAGCTTTCTTT
>15|NA|TRBJ1-5|NA|TRBV6-1
CASSSIRGSNQPQHF
TGTGCCAGCAGCTCAATACGGGGGAGCAATCAGCCCCAGCATTTT
>14|NA|TRBJ1-3|few|TRBV5-1
CASSPAHSGNTIYF
TGCGCCAGCAGCCCCGCTCACTCTGGAAACACCATATATTTT
>11|NA|TRBJ2-7|NA|TRBV2
CASNPPHEQYF
TGTGCCAGCAATCCCCCTCACGAGCAGTACTTC
>13|NA|TRBJ2-7|many|TRBV13
CASSLAGSPQQYF
TGTGCCAGCAGCTTAGCAGGGTCGCCCCAGCAGTACTTC
>15|TRBD2|TRBJ2-1|NA|TRBV7-3
CASSLLAGGRNEQFF
TGTGCCAGCAGCCTACTAGCGGGCGGTAGAAATGAGCAGTTCTTC
>11|NA|TRBJ2-3|many|TRBV2
CASAARNTQYF
TGTGCCAGCGCGGCCCGAAATACGCAGTATTTT
>14|NA|TRBJ2-7|many|TRBV4-3
CASSQGRGSSEQYF
TGCGCCAGCAGCCAAGGAAGAGGGAGCAGCGAGCAGTACTTC
>17|NA|TRBJ2-1|NA|TRBV10-3
CAISESVQESFYNEQFF
TGTGCCATCAGTGAGTCGGTCCAGGAGTCTTTTTACAATGAGCAGTTCTTC
>14|TRBD2|TRBJ2-5|many|TRBV20-1
CSASLTSGPVPQYF
TGCAGTGCTAGTCTGACTAGCGGGCCTGTGCCCCAGTACTTC
>14|NA|TRBJ1-1|few|TRBV29-1
CSVTPRTANTEAFF
TGCAGCGTTACCCCCAGGACAGCGAACACTGAAGCTTTCTTT
>12|NA|TRBJ1-3|many|TRBV5-1
CASSLTGDTIYF
TGCGCCAGCAGCTTGACCGGGGACACCATATATTTT
>16|NA|TRBJ1-4|NA|TRBV2
CASSEALVGSFEKLFF
TGTGCCAGCAGTGAAGCGCTGGTAGGGTCGTTTGAAAAACTGTTTTTT
>15|NA|TRBJ1-6|many|TRBV5-1
CASSLAQAENSPLHF
TGCGCCAGCAGCTTGGCGCAGGCTGAAAATTCACCCCTCCACTTT
>15|NA|TRBJ2-7|NA|TRBV21-1
CASTRAKRAPYEQYF
TGTGCCAGCACCCGCGCCAAGCGGGCCCCCTACGAGCAGTACTTC
>15|TRBD1|TRBJ1-1|NA|TRBV5-1
CASSSLQGASTEAFF
TGCGCCAGCAGCTCACTACAGGGGGCTTCCACTGAAGCTTTCTTT
>11|NA|TRBJ2-7|many|TRBV5-1
CASRGSAEQYF
TGCGCCAGCAGAGGGTCGGCCGAGCAGTACTTC
>22|TRBD2|TRBJ2-1|NA|TRBV6-5
CASGRGTSGRRPPGENYNEQFF
TGTGCCAGCGGTAGAGGGACTAGCGGGCGCCGCCCCCCTGGTGAGAATTACAATGAGCAGTTCTTC
>17|TRBD2|TRBJ2-1|many|TRBV5-5
CASSGLAGPSSYNEQFF
TGTGCCAGCAGCGGACTAGCGGGGCCTTCTTCCTACAATGAGCAGTTCTTC
>15|NA|TRBJ2-2|many|TRBV4-1
CASSPGHGDTGELFF
TGCGCCAGCAGCCCAGGACACGGAGACACCGGGGAGCTGTTTTTT
>18|TRBD1|TRBJ1-1|few|TRBV11-1
CASSPWGGWGQGNTEAFF
TGTGCCAGCAGCCCGTGGGGGGGGTGGGGACAGGGCAACACTGAAGCTTTCTTT
>12|TRBD2|TRBJ2-7|many|TRBV29-1
CSAGRASHEQYF
TGCAGCGCTGGGAGGGCGAGCCACGAGCAGTACTTC